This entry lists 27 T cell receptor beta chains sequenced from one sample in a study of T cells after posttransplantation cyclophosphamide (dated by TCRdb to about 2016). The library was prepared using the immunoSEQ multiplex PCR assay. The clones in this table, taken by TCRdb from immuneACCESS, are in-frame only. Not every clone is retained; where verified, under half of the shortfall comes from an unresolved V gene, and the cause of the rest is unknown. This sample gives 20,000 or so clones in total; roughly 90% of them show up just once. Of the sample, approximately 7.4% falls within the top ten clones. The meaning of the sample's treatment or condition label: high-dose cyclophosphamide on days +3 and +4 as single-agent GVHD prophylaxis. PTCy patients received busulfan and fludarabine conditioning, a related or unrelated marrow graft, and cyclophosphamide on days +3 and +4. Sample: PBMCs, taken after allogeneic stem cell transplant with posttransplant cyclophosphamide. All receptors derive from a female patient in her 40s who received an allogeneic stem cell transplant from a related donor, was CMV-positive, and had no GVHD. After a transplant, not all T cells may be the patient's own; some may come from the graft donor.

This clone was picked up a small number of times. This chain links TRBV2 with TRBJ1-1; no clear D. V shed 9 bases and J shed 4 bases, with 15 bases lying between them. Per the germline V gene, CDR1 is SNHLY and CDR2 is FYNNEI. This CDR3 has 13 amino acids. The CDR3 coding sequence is TGTGCCAGTGAGAGGGCTATGCTCACTGAAGCTTTCTTT. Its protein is CASERAMLTEAFF. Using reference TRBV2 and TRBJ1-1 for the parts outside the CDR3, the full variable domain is EPEVTQTPSHQVTQMGQEVILRCVPISNHLYFYWYRQILGQKVEFLVSFYNNEISEKSEIFDDQFSVERPDGSNFTLKIRSTKLEDSAMYFCASERAMLTEAFFGQGTRLTVV.

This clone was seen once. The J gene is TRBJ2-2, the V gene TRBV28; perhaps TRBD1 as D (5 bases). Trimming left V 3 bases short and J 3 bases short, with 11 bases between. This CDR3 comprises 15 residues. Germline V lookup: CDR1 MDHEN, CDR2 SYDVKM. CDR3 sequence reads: CASSLRQGYTGELFF. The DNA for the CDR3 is TGTGCCAGCAGTTTGAGGCAGGGATACACCGGGGAGCTGTTTTTT.

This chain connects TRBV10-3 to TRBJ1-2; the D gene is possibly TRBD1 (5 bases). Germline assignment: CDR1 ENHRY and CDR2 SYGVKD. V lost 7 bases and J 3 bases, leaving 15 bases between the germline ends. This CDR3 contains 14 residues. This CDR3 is CAITGTGRDYGYTF. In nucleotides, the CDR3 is TGTGCCATCACCGGGACTGGGCGGGACTATGGCTACACCTTC.

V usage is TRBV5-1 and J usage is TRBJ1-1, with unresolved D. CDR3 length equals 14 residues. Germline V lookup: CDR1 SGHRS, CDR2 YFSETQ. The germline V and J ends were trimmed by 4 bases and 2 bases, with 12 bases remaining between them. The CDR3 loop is CASSNPGSNTEAFF. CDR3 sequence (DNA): TGCGCCAGCAGCAACCCTGGTAGTAACACTGAAGCTTTCTTT.

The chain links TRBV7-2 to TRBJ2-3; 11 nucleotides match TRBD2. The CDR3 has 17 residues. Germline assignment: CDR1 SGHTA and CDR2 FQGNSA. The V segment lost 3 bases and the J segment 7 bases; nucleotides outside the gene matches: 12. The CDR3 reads CASSFKGTSGPFYTQYF. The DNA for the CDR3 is TGTGCCAGCAGCTTTAAAGGGACTAGCGGCCCTTTTTATACGCAGTATTTT.

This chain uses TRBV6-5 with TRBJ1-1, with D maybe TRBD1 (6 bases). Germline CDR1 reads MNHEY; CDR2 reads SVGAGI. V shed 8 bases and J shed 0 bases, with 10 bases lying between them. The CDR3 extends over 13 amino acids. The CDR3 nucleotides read TGTGCCAGCCGACAGGTTCTGAACACTGAAGCTTTCTTT. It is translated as CASRQVLNTEAFF.

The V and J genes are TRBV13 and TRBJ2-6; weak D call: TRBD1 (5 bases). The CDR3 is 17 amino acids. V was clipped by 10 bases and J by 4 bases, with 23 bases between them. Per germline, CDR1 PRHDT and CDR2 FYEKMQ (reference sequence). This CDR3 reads CATSLGRALSGANVLTF. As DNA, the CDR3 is TGTGCCACCTCGCTCGGCAGGGCCCTATCCGGGGCCAACGTCCTGACTTTC.

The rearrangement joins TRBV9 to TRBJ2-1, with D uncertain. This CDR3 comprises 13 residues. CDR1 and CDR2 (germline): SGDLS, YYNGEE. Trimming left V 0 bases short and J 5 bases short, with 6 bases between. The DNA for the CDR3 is TGTGCCAGCAGCGTAGTAGTGAACAATGAGCAGTTCTTC. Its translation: CASSVVVNNEQFF.

The CDR3 spells CASSSWEVTEDGYTF. For the CDR3, the DNA is TGTGCCAGCAGCTCCTGGGAGGTGACAGAAGATGGCTACACCTTC. The genes are TRBV7-8 and TRBJ1-2; a weak D match, TRBD1 (5 bases). CDR1 is SGHVS, CDR2 FQNEAQ, per germline. Trimming pared 4 bases from V and 6 bases from J, leaving 18 bases between. The CDR3 spans 15 residues. The whole variable domain, remainder taken from reference TRBV7-8 and TRBJ1-2, is GAGVSQSPRYKVAKRGQDVALRCDPISGHVSLFWYQQALGQGPEFLTYFQNEAQLDKSGLPSDRFFAERPEGSVSTLKIQRTQQEDSAVYLCASSSWEVTEDGYTFGSGTRLTVV.

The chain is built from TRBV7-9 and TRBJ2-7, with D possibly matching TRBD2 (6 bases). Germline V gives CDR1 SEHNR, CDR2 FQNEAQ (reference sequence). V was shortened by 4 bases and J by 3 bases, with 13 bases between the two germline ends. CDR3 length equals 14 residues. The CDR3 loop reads CASSSGGRIYEQYF. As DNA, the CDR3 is TGTGCCAGCAGCTCCGGGGGACGGATCTACGAGCAGTACTTC.

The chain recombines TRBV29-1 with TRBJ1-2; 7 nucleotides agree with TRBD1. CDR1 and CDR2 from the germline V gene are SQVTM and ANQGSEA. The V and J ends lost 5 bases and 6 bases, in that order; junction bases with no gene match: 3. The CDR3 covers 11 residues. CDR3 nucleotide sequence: TGCAGCGTTTTCGGACAGGATGGCTACACCTTC. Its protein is CSVFGQDGYTF.

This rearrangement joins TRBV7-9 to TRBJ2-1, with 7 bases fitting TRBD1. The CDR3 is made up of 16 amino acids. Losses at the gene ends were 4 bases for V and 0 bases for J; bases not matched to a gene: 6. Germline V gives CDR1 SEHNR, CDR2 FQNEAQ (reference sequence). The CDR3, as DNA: TGTGCCAGCAGCTCGACAGGGTCTCCCTCCTACAATGAGCAGTTCTTC. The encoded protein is CASSSTGSPSYNEQFF.

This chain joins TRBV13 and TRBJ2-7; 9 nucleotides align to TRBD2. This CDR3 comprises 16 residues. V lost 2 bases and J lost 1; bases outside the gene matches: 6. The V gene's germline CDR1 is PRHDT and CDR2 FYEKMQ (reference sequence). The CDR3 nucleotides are TGTGCCAGCAGCTTAAATGGGCGGGAGGGGTCCTACGAGCAGTACTTC. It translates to CASSLNGREGSYEQYF.

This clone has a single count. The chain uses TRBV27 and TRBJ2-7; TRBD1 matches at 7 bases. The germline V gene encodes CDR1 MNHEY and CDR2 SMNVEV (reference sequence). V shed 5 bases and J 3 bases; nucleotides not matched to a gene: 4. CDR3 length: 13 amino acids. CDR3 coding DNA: TGTGCCAGCAGTCCGGACAGGATCTACGAGCAGTACTTC. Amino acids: CASSPDRIYEQYF.

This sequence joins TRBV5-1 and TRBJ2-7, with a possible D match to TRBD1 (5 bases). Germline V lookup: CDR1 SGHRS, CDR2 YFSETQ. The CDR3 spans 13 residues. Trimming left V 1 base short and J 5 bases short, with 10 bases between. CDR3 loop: CASSLRGLNEQYF. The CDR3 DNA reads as TGCGCCAGCAGCTTGAGGGGCCTGAACGAGCAGTACTTC.

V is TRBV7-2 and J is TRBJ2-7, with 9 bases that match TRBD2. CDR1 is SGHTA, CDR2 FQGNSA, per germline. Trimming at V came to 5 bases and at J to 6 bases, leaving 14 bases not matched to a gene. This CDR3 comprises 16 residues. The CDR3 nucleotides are TGTGCCAGCAGCCCTTTTCCGGCGGGAGGGCCGGCCGAGCAGTACTTC. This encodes CASSPFPAGGPAEQYF.

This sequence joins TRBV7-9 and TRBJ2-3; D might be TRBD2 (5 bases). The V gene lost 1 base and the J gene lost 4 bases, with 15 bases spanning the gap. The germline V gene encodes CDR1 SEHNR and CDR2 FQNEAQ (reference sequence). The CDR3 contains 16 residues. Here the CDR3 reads CASSLEEGPISDTQYF. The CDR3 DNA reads TGTGCCAGCAGCTTAGAAGAGGGTCCCATTTCAGATACGCAGTATTTT.

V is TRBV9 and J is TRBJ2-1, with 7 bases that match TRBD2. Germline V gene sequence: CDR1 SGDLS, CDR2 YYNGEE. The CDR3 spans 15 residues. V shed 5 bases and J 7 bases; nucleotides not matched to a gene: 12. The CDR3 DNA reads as TGTGCCAGCAGTACCGGGAGGCTGGGTGTGAATGAGCAGTTCTTC. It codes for CASSTGRLGVNEQFF.

CDR3 amino acids: CASSHGQDHNEQFF. CDR3 DNA sequence: TGCGCCAGCAGCCACGGACAGGACCACAATGAGCAGTTCTTC. This sequence joins TRBV5-1 and TRBJ2-1; 7 bases are a match to TRBD1. CDR1 and CDR2 from the germline V gene are SGHRS and YFSETQ. After removal of 4 bases from V and 5 bases from J, the junction contained 6 bases not matched to a gene. This CDR3 contains 14 residues. Supplemented by reference TRBV5-1 and TRBJ2-1, the full variable domain reads KAGVTQTPRYLIKTRGQQVTLSCSPISGHRSVSWYQQTPGQGLQFLFEYFSETQRNKGNFPGRFSGRQFSNSRSEMNVSTLELGDSALYLCASSHGQDHNEQFFGPGTRLTVL.

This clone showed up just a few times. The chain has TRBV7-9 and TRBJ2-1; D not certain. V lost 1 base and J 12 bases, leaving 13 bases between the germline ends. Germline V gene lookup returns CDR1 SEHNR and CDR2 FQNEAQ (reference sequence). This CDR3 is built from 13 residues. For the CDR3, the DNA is TGTGCCAGCAGCTTAGGGGCCCCCGTTAGGCAGTTCTTC. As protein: CASSLGAPVRQFF.

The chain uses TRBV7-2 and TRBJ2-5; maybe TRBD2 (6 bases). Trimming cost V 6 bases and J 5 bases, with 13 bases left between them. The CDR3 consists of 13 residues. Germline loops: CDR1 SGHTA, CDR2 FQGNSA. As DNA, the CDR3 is TGTGCCAGCAGGGCCAGGAGCGGGGAGACCCAGTACTTC. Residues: CASRARSGETQYF.

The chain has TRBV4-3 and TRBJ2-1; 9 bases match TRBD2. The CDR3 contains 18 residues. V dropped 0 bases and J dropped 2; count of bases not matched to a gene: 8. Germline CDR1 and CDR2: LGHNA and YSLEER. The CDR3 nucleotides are TGCGCCAGCAGCCAAGACCTCGACGGACTAGCGCCCTACAATGAGCAGTTCTTC. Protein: CASSQDLDGLAPYNEQFF.

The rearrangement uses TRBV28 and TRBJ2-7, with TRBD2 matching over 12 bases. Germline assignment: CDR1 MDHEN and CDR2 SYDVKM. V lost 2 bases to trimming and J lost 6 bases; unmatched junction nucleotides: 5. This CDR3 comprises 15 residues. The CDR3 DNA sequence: TGTGCCAGCAGTTTAATAGCTAGCGGGAGGGCCGAGCAGTACTTC. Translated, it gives CASSLIASGRAEQYF.

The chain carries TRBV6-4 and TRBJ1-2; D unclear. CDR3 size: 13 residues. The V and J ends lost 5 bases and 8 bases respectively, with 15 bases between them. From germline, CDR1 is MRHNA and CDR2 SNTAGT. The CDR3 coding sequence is TGTGCCAGCAGTAGAGATCCTTCGGGAGGCTACACCTTC. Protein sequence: CASSRDPSGGYTF.

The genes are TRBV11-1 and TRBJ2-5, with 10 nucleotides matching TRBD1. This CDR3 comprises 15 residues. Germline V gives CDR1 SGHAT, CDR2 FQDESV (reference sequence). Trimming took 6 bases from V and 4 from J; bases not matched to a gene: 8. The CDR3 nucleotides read TGTGCCAGCAGACCCCTGGACAGGGGGGGAGAGACCCAGTACTTC. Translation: CASRPLDRGGETQYF.

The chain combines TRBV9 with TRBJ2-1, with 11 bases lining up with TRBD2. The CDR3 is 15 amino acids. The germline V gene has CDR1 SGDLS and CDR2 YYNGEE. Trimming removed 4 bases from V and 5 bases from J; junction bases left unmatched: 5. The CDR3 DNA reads TGTGCCAGCAGCCTGGGACTAGCGGTCAACAATGAGCAGTTCTTC. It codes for CASSLGLAVNNEQFF.

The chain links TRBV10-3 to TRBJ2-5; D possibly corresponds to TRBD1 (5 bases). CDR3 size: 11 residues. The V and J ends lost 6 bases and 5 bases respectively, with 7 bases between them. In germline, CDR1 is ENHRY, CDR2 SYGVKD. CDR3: CAIRGLETQYF. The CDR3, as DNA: TGTGCCATCAGGGGGCTTGAGACCCAGTACTTC.